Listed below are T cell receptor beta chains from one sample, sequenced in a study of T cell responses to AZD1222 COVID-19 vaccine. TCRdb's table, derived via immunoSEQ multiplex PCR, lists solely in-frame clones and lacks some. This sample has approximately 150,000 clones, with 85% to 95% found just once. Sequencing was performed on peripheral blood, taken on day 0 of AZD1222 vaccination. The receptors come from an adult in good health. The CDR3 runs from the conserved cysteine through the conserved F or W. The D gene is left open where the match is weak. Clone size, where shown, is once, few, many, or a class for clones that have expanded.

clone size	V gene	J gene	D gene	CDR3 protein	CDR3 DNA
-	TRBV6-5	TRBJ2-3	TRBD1	CASSPGQDFVTQYF	TGTGCCAGCAGTCCGGGACAGGATTTCGTAACGCAGTATTTT
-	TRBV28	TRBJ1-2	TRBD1	CASSVIGQGNYGYTF	TGTGCCAGCAGTGTAATTGGACAGGGTAACTATGGCTACACCTTC
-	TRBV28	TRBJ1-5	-	CASSFAAGGNQPQHF	TGTGCCAGCAGTTTTGCGGCAGGGGGCAATCAGCCCCAGCATTTT
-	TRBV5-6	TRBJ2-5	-	CASSSARDTGRETQYF	TGTGCCAGCAGCTCGGCGCGGGATACAGGGAGAGAGACCCAGTACTTC
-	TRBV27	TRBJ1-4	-	CASSFQGANEKLFF	TGTGCCAGCAGTTTTCAGGGCGCTAATGAAAAACTGTTTTTT
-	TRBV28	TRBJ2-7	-	CASSLGGHRSGEQYF	TGTGCCAGCAGTTTAGGGGGACATAGGTCGGGCGAGCAGTACTTC
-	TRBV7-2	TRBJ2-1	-	CASSPDSGQFF	TGTGCCAGCAGCCCGGACAGTGGGCAGTTCTTC
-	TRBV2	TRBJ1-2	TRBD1	CASRGQGAAGGYTF	TGTGCCAGCAGAGGACAGGGGGCTGCGGGAGGCTACACCTTC
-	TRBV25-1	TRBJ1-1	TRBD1	CASSPPTGVYPGRPEAFF	TGTGCCAGCAGTCCCCCGACAGGGGTTTATCCTGGGAGGCCTGAAGCTTTCTTT
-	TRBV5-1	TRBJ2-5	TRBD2	CASCVGALAGGETQYF	TGCGCCAGCTGCGTGGGGGCTCTAGCGGGGGGAGAGACCCAGTACTTC
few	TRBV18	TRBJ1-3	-	CASSQGKSSGNTIYF	TGTGCCAGTTCTCAGGGGAAAAGCTCTGGAAACACCATATATTTT
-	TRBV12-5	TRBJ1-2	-	CASGPLVPNYGYTF	TGTGCTAGTGGCCCCCTGGTCCCTAACTATGGCTACACCTTC
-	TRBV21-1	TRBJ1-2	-	CASSKKTHTGGYGYTF	TGTGCCAGCAGCAAAAAGACTCATACTGGTGGCTATGGCTACACCTTC
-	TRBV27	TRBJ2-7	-	CASSLSGGPYEQYF	TGTGCCAGCAGTTTATCGGGGGGCCCCTACGAGCAGTACTTC
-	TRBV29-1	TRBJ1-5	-	CSVGGQRGQPQHF	TGCAGCGTTGGAGGACAAAGGGGGCAGCCCCAGCATTTT
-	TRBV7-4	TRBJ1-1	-	CASSLAREEKNTEAFF	TGTGCCAGCAGCTTAGCGCGGGAAGAAAAGAACACTGAAGCTTTCTTT
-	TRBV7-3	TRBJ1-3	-	CASSATGGSGNTIYF	TGTGCCAGCAGCGCCACGGGCGGTAGTGGAAACACCATATATTTT
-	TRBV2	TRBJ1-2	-	CASSPRGEAAIYTF	TGTGCCAGCAGTCCCCGGGGGGAAGCAGCTATCTACACCTTC
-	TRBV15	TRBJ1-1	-	CATSRGLSLLNTEAFF	TGTGCCACCAGCAGAGGACTTTCATTGTTGAACACTGAAGCTTTCTTT
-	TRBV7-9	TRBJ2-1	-	CASSSIRGRNSYNEQFF	TGTGCCAGCAGCTCGATACGAGGGAGAAACTCCTACAATGAGCAGTTCTTC
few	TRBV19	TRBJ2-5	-	CASSIPARGGETQYF	TGTGCCAGTAGTATACCTGCCAGGGGAGGGGAGACCCAGTACTTC
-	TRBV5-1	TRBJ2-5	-	CASSSQGKQETQYF	TGCGCCAGCAGCTCGCAGGGAAAGCAAGAGACCCAGTACTTC
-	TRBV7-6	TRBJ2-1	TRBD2	CASSLWAGDAEQFF	TGTGCCAGCAGCTTATGGGCGGGAGATGCTGAGCAGTTCTTC